This T cell receptor (beta chain) was recorded in a study of T cell repertoires in cytomegalovirus infection. Study in general: Signatures in public TCR beta sequences pointed to both CMV infection and matching HLA type.

This clonotype showed up just a few times. Its antigen is still unknown. General study results and limits: Accumulated public TCR beta family frequency recognized individuals carrying CMV together with the relevant HLA. In two of eight donors, the top clonotype was HLA-C-restricted CMV-specific.

This CDR3 is built from 18 residues. Looked up from germline, CDR1 is PRHDT and CDR2 is FYEKMQ (reference sequence). Trimming took 1 base from V and 3 from J; bases not matched to a gene: 12. TCRdb re-called the reads through MiXCR, storing one row per CDR3 protein. The profile covers 250,000 to 300,000 distinct CDR3 sequences, with roughly 10% appearing a single time and over 12% taken by the ten largest. The chain combines TRBV13 with TRBJ2-7, with 10 nucleotides matching TRBD2. The source material was PBMCs. This clonotype was obtained from a human donor in good health (CMV status not recorded). Some clones in this sample may be carry-over from other donors' samples. The CDR3 region is CASSLARIAGGEGYEQYF. In DNA form, the CDR3 reads TGTGCCAGCAGCTTAGCTAGGATAGCGGGAGGCGAGGGCTACGAGCAGTACTTC.